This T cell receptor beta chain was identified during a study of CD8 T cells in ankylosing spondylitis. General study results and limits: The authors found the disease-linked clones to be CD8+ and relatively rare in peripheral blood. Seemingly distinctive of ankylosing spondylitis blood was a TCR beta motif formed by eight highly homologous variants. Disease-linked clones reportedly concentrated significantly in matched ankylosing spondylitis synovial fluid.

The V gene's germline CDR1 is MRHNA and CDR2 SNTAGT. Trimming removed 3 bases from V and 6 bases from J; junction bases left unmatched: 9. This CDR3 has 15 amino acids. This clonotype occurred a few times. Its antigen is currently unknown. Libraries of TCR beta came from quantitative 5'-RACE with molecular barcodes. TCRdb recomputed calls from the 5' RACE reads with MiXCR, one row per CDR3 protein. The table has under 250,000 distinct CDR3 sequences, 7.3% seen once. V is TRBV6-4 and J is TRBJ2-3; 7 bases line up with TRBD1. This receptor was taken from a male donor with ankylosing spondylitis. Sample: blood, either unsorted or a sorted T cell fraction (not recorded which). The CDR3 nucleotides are TGTGCCAGCAGTGAGTGGGTACAGGGGACGGATACGCAGTATTTT. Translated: CASSEWVQGTDTQYF.